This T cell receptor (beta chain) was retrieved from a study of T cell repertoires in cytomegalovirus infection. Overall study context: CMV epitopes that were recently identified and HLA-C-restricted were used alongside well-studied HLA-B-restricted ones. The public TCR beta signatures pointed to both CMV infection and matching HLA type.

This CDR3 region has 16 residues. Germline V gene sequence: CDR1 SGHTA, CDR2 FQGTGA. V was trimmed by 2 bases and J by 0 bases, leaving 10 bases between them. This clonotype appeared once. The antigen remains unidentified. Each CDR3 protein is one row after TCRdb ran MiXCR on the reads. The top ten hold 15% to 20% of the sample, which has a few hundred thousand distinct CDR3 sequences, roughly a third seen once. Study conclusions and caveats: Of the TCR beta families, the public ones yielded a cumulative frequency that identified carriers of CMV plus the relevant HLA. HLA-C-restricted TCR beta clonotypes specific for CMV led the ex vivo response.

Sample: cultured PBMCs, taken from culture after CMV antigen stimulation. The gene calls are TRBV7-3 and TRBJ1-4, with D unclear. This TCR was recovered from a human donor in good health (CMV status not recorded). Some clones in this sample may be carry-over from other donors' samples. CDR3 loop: CASSLANGTTNEKLFF. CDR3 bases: TGTGCCAGCAGCTTAGCCAACGGCACAACTAATGAAAAACTGTTTTTT.